Here is one T cell receptor beta chain with its context. What it binds is not known. The sample is drawn from a study of beta chain features in type 1 diabetes. Study findings and constraints: There was a possibility that cDNA sequencing over-represented cells with high TCR expression. Type 1 diabetes patients had fewer VDJ junction insertions and more deletions.

This CDR3 contains 15 residues. Trimming stripped 4 bases from V and 1 base from J, with 13 bases between. In germline, CDR1 is MDHEN, CDR2 SYDVKM. cDNA synthesis used the whole RNA isolate, giving expressed TCRB sequences. Produced via immunoSEQ multiplex PCR; TCRdb's table is partial and in-frame only. The table has over 350,000 clones, about 14% seen once; the top ten hold about 0.019%. Sequenced: naive CD4+ T cells from blood. The sequence came from a woman aged 18-29 years in good health. The chain employs TRBV28 and TRBJ2-5; D is ambiguous. The CDR3 region is CASSSPQVGQETQYF. As DNA, the CDR3 is TGTGCCAGCAGTTCGCCCCAGGTGGGCCAAGAGACCCAGTACTTC.